The source of this T cell receptor beta chain is a study of T cell changes during pregnancy in multiple sclerosis. Profiling relied on immunoSEQ multiplex PCR, and the TCRdb table lists in-frame clones only, not all of them. In the table there are about 36,000 clones, around 89% of which are singletons. The length of the CDR3 is 14 residues. Unmatched junction bases numbered 11, after V lost 6 bases and J lost 9 bases. The germline CDR1 and CDR2 sequences are SGHAT and FQDESV (reference sequence). The TCR originated in a female donor with multiple sclerosis, enrolled in a pregnancy study. The chain combines TRBV11-1 with TRBJ2-1, with 7 nucleotides matching TRBD2. The material was CD4+ T cells from peripheral blood mononuclear cells, obtained in the first trimester of pregnancy. The CDR3 protein is CASRPGTTRFEQFF. The CDR3 region has the DNA TGTGCCAGCAGACCCGGGACTACGCGATTTGAGCAGTTCTTC.